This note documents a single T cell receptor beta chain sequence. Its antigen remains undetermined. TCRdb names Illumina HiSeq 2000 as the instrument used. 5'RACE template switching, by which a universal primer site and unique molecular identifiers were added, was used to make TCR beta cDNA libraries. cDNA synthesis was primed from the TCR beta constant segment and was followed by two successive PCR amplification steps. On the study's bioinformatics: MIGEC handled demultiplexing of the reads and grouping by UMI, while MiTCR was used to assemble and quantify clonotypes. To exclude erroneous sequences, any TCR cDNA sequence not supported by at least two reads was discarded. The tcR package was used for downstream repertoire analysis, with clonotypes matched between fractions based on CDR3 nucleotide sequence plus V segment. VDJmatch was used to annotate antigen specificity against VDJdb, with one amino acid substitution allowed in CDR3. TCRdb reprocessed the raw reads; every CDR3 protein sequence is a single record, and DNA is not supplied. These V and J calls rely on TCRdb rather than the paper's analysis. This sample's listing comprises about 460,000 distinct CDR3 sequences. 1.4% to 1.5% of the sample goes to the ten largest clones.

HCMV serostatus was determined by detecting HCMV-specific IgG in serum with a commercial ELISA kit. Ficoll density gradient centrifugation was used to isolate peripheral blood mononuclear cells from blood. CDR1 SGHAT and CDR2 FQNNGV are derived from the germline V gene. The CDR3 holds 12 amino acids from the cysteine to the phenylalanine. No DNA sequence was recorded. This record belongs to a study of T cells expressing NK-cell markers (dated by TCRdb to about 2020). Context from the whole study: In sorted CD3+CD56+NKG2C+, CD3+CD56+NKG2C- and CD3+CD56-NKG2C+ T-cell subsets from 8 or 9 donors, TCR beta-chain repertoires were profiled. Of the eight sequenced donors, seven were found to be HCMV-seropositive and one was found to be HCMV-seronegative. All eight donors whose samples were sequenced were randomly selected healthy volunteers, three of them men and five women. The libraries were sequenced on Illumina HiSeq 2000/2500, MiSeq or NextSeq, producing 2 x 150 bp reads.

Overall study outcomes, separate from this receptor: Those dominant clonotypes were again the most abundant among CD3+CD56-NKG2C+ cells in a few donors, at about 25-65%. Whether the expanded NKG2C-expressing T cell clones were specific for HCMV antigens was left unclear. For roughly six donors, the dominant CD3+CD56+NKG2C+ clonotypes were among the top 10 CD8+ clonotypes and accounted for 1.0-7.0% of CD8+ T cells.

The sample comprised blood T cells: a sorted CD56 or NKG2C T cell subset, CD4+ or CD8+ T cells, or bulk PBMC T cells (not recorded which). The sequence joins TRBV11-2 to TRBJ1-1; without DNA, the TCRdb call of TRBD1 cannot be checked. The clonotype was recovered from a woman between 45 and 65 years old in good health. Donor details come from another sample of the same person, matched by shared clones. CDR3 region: CASSWGDREAFF.